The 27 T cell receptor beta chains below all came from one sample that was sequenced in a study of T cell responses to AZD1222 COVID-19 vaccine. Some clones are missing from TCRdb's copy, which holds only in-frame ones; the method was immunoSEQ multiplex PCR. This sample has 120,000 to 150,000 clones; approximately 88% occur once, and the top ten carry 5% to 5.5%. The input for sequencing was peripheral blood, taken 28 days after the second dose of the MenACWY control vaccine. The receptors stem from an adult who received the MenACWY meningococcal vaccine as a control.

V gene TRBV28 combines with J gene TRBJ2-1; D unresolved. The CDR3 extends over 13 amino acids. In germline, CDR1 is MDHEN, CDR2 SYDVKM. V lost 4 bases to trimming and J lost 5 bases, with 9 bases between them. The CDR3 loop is CASSSQLDNEQFF. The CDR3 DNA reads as TGTGCCAGCAGTTCCCAGTTGGACAATGAGCAGTTCTTC.

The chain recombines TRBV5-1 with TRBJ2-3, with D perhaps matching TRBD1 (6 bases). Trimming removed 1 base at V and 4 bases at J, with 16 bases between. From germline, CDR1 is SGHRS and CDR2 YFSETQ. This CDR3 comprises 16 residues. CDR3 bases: TGCGCCAGCAGCTTGTTACAGGGTATCGCCGCAGATACGCAGTATTTT. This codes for CASSLLQGIAADTQYF.

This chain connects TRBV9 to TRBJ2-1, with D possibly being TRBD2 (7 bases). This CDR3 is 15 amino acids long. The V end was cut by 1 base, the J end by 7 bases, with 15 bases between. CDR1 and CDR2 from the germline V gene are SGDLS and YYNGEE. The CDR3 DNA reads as TGTGCCAGCAGCGTAACCGGGGGGCCTCAAAATGAGCAGTTCTTC. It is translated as CASSVTGGPQNEQFF.

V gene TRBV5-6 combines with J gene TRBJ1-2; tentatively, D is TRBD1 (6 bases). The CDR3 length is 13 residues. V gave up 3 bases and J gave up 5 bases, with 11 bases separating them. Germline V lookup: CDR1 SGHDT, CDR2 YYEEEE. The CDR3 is CASSSRGGYGYTF. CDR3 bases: TGTGCCAGCAGCTCCAGGGGCGGTTATGGCTACACCTTC. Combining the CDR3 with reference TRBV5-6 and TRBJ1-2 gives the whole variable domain DAGVTQSPTHLIKTRGQQVTLRCSPKSGHDTVSWYQQALGQGPQFIFQYYEEEERQRGNFPDRFSGHQFPNYSSELNVNALLLGDSALYLCASSSRGGYGYTFGSGTRLTVV.

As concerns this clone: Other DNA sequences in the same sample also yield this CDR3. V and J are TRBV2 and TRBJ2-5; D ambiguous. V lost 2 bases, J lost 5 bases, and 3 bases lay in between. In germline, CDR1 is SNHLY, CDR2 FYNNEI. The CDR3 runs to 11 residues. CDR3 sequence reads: CASSERETQYF. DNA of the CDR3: TGTGCCAGCAGTGAACGGGAGACCCAGTACTTC.

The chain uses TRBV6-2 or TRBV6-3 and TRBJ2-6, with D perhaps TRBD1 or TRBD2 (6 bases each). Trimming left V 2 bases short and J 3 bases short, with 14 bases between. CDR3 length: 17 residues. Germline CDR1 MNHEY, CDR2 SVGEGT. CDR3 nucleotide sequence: TGTGCCAGCAGTTACCTTACGGGGGCGCTTGGGGCCAACGTCCTGACTTTC. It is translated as CASSYLTGALGANVLTF.

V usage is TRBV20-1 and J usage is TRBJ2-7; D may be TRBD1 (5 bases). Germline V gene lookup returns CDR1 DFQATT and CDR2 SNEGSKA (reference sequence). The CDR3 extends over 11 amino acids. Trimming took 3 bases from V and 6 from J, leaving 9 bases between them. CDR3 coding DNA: TGCAGTGCTAGCCTTAGGGGCGAGCAGTACTTC. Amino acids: CSASLRGEQYF.

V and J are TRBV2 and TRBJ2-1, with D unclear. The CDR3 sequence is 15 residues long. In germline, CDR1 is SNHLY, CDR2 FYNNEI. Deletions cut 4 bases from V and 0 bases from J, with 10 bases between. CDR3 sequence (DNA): TGTGCCAGCAGTGTATATGGTAGCTCCTACAATGAGCAGTTCTTC. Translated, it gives CASSVYGSSYNEQFF.

CDR3 loop: CASSFLGQPQHF. CDR3 DNA sequence: TGTGCCAGCAGTTTCTTGGGCCAGCCCCAGCATTTT. The chain carries TRBV12-3 or TRBV12-4 and TRBJ1-5; D is uncertain. V was cut by 3 bases and J by 7 bases, with 7 bases left in between. CDR3 size: 12 residues.

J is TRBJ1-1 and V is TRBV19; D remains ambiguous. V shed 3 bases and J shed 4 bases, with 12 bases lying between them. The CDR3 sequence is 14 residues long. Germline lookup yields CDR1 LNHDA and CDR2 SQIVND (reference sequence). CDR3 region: CASSIKNSGTEAFF. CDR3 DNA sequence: TGTGCCAGTAGTATTAAAAACAGTGGCACTGAAGCTTTCTTT.

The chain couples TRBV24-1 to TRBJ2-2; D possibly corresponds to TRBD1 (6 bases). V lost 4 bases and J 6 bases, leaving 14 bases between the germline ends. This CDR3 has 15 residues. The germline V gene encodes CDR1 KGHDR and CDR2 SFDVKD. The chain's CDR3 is CATSDRTQGAGELFF. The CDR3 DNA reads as TGTGCCACCAGTGACCGAACACAGGGAGCCGGGGAGCTGTTTTTT.

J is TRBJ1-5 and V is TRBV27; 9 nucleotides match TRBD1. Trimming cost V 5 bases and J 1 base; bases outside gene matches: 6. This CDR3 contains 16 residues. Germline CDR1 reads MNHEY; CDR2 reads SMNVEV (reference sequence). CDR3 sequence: CASSRGQGRSNQPQHF. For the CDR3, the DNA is TGTGCCAGCAGTCGAGGACAGGGGAGAAGCAATCAGCCCCAGCATTTT.

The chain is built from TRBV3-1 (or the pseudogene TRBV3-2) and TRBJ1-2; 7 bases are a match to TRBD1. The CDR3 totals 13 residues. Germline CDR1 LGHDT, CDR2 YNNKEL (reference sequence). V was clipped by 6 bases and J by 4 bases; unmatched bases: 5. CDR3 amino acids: CASRLTGTYGYTF. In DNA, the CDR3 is TGTGCCAGCAGGCTGACAGGGACCTATGGCTACACCTTC.

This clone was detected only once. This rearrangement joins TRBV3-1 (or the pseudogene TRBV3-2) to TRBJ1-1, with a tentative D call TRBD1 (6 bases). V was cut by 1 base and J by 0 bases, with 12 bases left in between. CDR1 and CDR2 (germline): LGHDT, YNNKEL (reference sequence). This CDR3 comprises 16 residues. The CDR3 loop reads CASSQGDRSVNTEAFF. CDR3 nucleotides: TGTGCCAGCAGCCAAGGTGACAGGTCGGTGAACACTGAAGCTTTCTTT.

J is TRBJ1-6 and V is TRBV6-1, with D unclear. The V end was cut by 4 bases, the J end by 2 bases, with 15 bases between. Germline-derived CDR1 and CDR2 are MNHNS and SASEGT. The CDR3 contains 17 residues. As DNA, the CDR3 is TGTGCCAGCAGTGCAAAGGGTGGGAGGACCTATAATTCACCCCTCCACTTT. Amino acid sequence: CASSAKGGRTYNSPLHF.

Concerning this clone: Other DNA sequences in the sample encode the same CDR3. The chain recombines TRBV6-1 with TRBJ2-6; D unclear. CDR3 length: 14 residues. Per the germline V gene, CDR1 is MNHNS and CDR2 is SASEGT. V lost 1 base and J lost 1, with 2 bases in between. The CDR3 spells CASSEVSGANVLTF. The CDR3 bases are TGTGCCAGCAGTGAAGTATCTGGGGCCAACGTCCTGACTTTC.

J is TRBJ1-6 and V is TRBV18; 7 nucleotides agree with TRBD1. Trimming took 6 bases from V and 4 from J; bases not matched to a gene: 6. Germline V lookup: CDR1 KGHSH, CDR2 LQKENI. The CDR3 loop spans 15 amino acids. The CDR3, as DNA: TGTGCCAGCTCGGGGACAGCGATTTATAATTCACCCCTCCACTTT. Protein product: CASSGTAIYNSPLHF.

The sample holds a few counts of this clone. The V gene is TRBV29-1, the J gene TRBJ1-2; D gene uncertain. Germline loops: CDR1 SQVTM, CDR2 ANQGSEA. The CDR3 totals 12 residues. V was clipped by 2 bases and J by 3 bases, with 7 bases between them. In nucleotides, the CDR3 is TGCAGCGTTGAATACAAGGACTATGGCTACACCTTC. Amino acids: CSVEYKDYGYTF. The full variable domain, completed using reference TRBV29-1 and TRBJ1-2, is SAVISQKPSRDICQRGTSLTIQCQVDSQVTMMFWYRQQPGQSLTLIATANQGSEATYESGFVIDKFPISRPNLTFSTLTVSNMSPEDSSIYLCSVEYKDYGYTFGSGTRLTVV.

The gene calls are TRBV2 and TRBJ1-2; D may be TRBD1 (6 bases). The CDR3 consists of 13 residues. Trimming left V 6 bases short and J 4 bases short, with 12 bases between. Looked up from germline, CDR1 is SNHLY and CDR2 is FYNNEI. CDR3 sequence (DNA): TGTGCCAGCAGCGGACAGATCGGCTATGGCTACACCTTC. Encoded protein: CASSGQIGYGYTF. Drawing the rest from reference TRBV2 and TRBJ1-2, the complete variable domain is EPEVTQTPSHQVTQMGQEVILRCVPISNHLYFYWYRQILGQKVEFLVSFYNNEISEKSEIFDDQFSVERPDGSNFTLKIRSTKLEDSAMYFCASSGQIGYGYTFGSGTRLTVV.

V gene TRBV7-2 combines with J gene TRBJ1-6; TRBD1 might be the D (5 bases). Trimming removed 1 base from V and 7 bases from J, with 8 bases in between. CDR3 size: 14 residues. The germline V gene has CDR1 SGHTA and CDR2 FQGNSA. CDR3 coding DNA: TGTGCCAGCAGCTTAGTGGCAGGGAATTCACCCCTCCACTTT. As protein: CASSLVAGNSPLHF.

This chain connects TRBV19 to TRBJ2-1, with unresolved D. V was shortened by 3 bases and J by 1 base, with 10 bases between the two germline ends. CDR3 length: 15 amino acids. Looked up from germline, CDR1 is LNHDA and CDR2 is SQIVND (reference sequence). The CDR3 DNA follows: TGTGCCAGTAGTATGCCCGGGCGATCCTACAATGAGCAGTTCTTC. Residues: CASSMPGRSYNEQFF.

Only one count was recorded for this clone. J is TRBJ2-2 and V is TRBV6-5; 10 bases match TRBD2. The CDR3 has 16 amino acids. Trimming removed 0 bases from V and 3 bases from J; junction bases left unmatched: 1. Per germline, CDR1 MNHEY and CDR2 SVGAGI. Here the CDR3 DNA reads TGTGCCAGCAGTTACTCTGGGACTAGCGACACCGGGGAGCTGTTTTTT. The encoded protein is CASSYSGTSDTGELFF.

The CDR3 DNA sequence: TGTGCCAGCAGTTACCAAACAGGGGCCGGGGAGCTGTTTTTT. The encoded protein is CASSYQTGAGELFF. The rearrangement links TRBV6-6 to TRBJ2-2, with 7 bases lining up with TRBD1. Germline V gene sequence: CDR1 MNHNY, CDR2 SVGAGI (reference sequence). There are 14 residues in the CDR3. V was clipped by 2 bases and J by 6 bases; unmatched bases: 3.

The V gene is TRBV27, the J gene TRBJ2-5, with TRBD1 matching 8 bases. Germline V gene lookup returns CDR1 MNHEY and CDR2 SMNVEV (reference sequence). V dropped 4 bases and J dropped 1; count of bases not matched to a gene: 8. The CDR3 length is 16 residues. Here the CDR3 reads CASSSPSGTGQETQYF. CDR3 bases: TGTGCCAGCAGTTCCCCCTCCGGGACAGGCCAAGAGACCCAGTACTTC.

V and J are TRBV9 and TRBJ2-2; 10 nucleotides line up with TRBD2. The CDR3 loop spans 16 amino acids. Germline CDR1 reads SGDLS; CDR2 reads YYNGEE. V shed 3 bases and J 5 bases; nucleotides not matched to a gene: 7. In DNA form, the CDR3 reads TGTGCCAGCAGCGACAGCGGGAGGGCCCGGACCGGGGAGCTGTTTTTT. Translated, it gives CASSDSGRARTGELFF.

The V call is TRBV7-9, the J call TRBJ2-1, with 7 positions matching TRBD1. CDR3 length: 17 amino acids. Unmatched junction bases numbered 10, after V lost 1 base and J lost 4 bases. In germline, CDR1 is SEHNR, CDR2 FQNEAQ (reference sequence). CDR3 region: CASSLVGYGTEYNEQFF. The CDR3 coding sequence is TGTGCCAGCAGCTTAGTTGGTTACGGGACAGAGTACAATGAGCAGTTCTTC.

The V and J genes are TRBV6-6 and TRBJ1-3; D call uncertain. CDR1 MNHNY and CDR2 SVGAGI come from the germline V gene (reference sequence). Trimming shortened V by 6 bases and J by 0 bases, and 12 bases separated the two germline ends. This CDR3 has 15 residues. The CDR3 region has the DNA TGTGCCAGCAGCGGCCAACGGCTCTCTGGAAACACCATATATTTT. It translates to CASSGQRLSGNTIYF.